Listed here is a single T cell receptor (beta chain). The target antigen is unknown. These data come from a study of post-analysis software for immune sequencing data. Study information: The study covered relapsing-remitting, secondary progressive and progressive-relapsing courses of multiple sclerosis. Study-wide points: Samples made in the same batch grouped tightly together by F measure. Comparison with controls showed significantly lower normalized Chao1 diversity in multiple sclerosis patients.

cDNA libraries of TCR beta carried unique molecular identifiers. From approximately 0.95 to 9.8 million T cells, 400,000 to 600,000 cDNA molecules were obtained. A single record per CDR3 protein comes from TCRdb applying MiXCR to the PCR reads. The sample lists roughly 600,000 distinct CDR3 sequences, around 40% seen once, with approximately 1.7% in the top ten. The clonotype comes from a girl aged 5-17 years with multiple sclerosis. The specimen was blood.

The CDR3 nucleotides read TGTGCCAGCAGCAAGGACAGGCGGTCCTATAATTCACCCCTCCACTTT. Translated: CASSKDRRSYNSPLHF. This chain connects TRBV6-6 to TRBJ1-6; 7 bases match TRBD1. V was clipped by 6 bases and J by 1 base; unmatched bases: 6. CDR3 length: 16 residues. Germline CDR1 reads MNHNY; CDR2 reads SVGAGI (reference sequence).